A single sample is the source of the 30 T cell receptor beta chains below, sequenced in a study of vaccination and CD4 T cells after COVID-19. Treatment denoted: roughly 10-day PBMC culture with coronavirus spike peptide pools or control peptides (ViraFEST assay). Scientists ran DNA taken from cultured CD4+ T cells through the Oncomine TCR Beta short-read assay for sequencing. Each CDR3 protein gets one entry after TCRdb re-called the PCR reads with MiXCR. Seen here are some 23,000 distinct CDR3 sequences, over 55% observed once, and the top ten hold about 17%. Which antigens these TCRs recognize remains unknown. The sequences come from CD4+ T cells from blood, cultured in vitro, collected after SARS-CoV-2 vaccination. The receptors shown here come from a human donor who received a COVID-19 vaccine.

The chain employs TRBV19 and TRBJ1-2, with no clear D. There are 13 residues in the CDR3. Germline V gives CDR1 LNHDA, CDR2 SQIVND (reference sequence). V shed 3 bases and J shed 6 bases, with 11 bases lying between them. CDR3 amino acids: CASSIALWDGYTF. The CDR3 bases are TGTGCCAGTAGTATCGCCCTCTGGGATGGCTACACCTTC.

Only a few counts were recorded for this clonotype. The chain recombines TRBV6-2 or TRBV6-3 with TRBJ1-2; unclear D gene. CDR1 is MNHEY and CDR2 is SVGEGT in the germline V gene. V lost 2 bases to trimming and J lost 3 bases, with 16 bases between them. This CDR3 contains 16 residues. The CDR3 is CASSYPWGSGDYGYTF. DNA for the CDR3: TGTGCCAGCAGTTACCCCTGGGGATCGGGCGACTATGGCTACACCTTC.

A single count supports this clonotype. V gene TRBV10-2 combines with J gene TRBJ1-2; no clear D gene. This CDR3 is 14 amino acids long. Germline V lookup: CDR1 WSHSY, CDR2 SAAADI. V dropped 3 bases and J dropped 2 bases, with 10 bases sitting between them. The CDR3 sequence is CASSEVWGNYGYTF. CDR3 sequence (DNA): TGCGCCAGCAGTGAAGTATGGGGAAACTATGGCTACACCTTC.

This clonotype appeared a few times. The chain couples TRBV6-5 to TRBJ1-6, with D possibly matching TRBD1 (5 bases). Trimming removed 0 bases at V and 0 bases at J, with 21 bases between. Germline V gene lookup returns CDR1 MNHEY and CDR2 SVGAGI. This CDR3 spans 21 amino acids. CDR3 region: CASSYSGASGWRSSYNSPLHF. The CDR3, as DNA: TGTGCCAGCAGTTACTCGGGCGCGTCAGGGTGGAGAAGCTCCTATAATTCACCCCTCCACTTT.

The rearrangement links TRBV7-9 to TRBJ1-1; the D is unclear. Trimming took 9 bases from V and 4 from J, leaving 9 bases between them. CDR3 size: 11 residues. The V gene's germline CDR1 is SEHNR and CDR2 FQNEAQ (reference sequence). CDR3 sequence (DNA): TGTGCCAGTCGGGGAGCCACTGAAGCTTTCTTT. Residues: CASRGATEAFF. Full variable domain (remainder filled in from reference TRBV7-9 and TRBJ1-1): DTGVSQNPRHKITKRGQNVTFRCDPISEHNRLYWYRQTLGQGPEFLTYFQNEAQLEKSRLLSDRFSAERPKGSFSTLEIQRTEQGDSAMYLCASRGATEAFFGQGTRLTVV.

The chain combines TRBV7-8 with TRBJ2-3; 11 bases line up with TRBD2. This CDR3 is 15 amino acids long. In germline, CDR1 is SGHVS, CDR2 FQNEAQ. Trimming cost V 5 bases and J 3 bases; bases outside gene matches: 4. CDR3 protein: CASSRLAGLTDTQYF. The CDR3 DNA follows: TGTGCCAGCAGCCGACTAGCGGGGTTGACAGATACGCAGTATTTT.

The chain links TRBV7-6 to TRBJ2-2; D is perhaps TRBD1 (5 bases). Germline assignment: CDR1 SGHVS and CDR2 FNYEAQ. The CDR3 length is 14 residues. The germline V and J ends were trimmed by 7 bases and 7 bases, with 16 bases remaining between them. This chain's CDR3 is CASTQGASSGELFF. CDR3 DNA: TGTGCCAGCACCCAGGGCGCCTCAAGCGGGGAGCTGTTTTTT.

This clonotype was detected only a few times. The chain recombines TRBV20-1 with TRBJ1-6, with 7 bases fitting TRBD1. The V and J ends lost 5 bases and 9 bases, in that order; junction bases with no gene match: 10. The CDR3 loop spans 14 amino acids. Looked up from germline, CDR1 is DFQATT and CDR2 is SNEGSKA (reference sequence). The CDR3 DNA follows: TGCAGTGCTGGGAGCCAGGGGGGAGGTTCACCCCTCCACTTT. It specifies CSAGSQGGGSPLHF.

The genes are TRBV6-1 and TRBJ2-5; D remains unclear. Germline V gives CDR1 MNHNS, CDR2 SASEGT. Trimming stripped 1 base from V and 8 bases from J, with 14 bases between. The CDR3 has 14 residues. The CDR3 is CASSEGLDPSTQYF. In DNA, the CDR3 is TGTGCCAGCAGTGAAGGTTTAGACCCCAGTACCCAGTACTTC.

The chain recombines TRBV7-8 with TRBJ1-5, with TRBD1 identical over 9 bases. After removal of 2 bases from V and 2 bases from J, the junction contained 1 base not matched to a gene. This CDR3 region has 15 residues. Germline lookup yields CDR1 SGHVS and CDR2 FQNEAQ. The CDR3 DNA sequence: TGTGCCAGCAGCTTAAGGACAGGGGGCAATCAGCCCCAGCATTTT. Translation: CASSLRTGGNQPQHF.

J is TRBJ2-5 and V is TRBV21-1; the table calls TRBD1, which could not be checked here. TRBV21-1 is reported as a pseudogene. This CDR3 has 16 amino acids. CDR3 sequence (DNA): TGTGCCAGCAGCAAAGAAGGACAGGTTTACCAAGAGACCCAGTACTTC. Translation: CASSKEGQVYQETQYF.

The rearrangement uses TRBV5-6 and TRBJ2-7, with TRBD2 as a possible D gene (6 bases). Trimming stripped 2 bases from V and 7 bases from J, with 16 bases between. This CDR3 has 14 amino acids. Germline CDR1 reads SGHDT; CDR2 reads YYEEEE. In DNA form, the CDR3 reads TGTGCCAGCAGCTTACCGGGGGTTAATGGGGAGCAGTACTTC. Protein: CASSLPGVNGEQYF.

CDR3 protein: CASSFFGQGTPGNYGYTF. DNA for the CDR3: TGTGCCAGCAGCTTTTTCGGACAGGGAACTCCCGGGAACTATGGCTACACCTTC. The chain couples TRBV5-5 to TRBJ1-2, with 8 bases lining up with TRBD1. V was pared by 2 bases and J by 2 bases, with 14 bases of the junction left unmatched. The V gene's germline CDR1 is SGHKS and CDR2 YYEKEE (reference sequence). This CDR3 comprises 18 residues.

The chain recombines TRBV24-1 with TRBJ2-3, with D uncertain. The CDR3 length is 17 residues. Germline CDR1 reads KGHDR; CDR2 reads SFDVKD. V was clipped by 1 base and J by 4 bases, with 17 bases between them. CDR3 nucleotide sequence: TGTGCCACCAGTGATTTCGTTGGGGATATTTTGTCAGATACGCAGTATTTT. Its protein is CATSDFVGDILSDTQYF.

V gene TRBV19 combines with J gene TRBJ1-6; TRBD1 agrees at 9 bases. The CDR3 has 14 residues. Trimming cost V 3 bases and J 7 bases; bases outside gene matches: 1. From germline, CDR1 is LNHDA and CDR2 SQIVND (reference sequence). The CDR3 region is CASSIGTGNSPLHF. CDR3 bases: TGTGCCAGTAGTATCGGGACAGGGAATTCACCCCTCCACTTT. Complete variable domain (other parts from reference TRBV19 and TRBJ1-6): DGGITQSPKYLFRKEGQNVTLSCEQNLNHDAMYWYRQDPGQGLRLIYYSQIVNDFQKGDIAEGYSVSREKKESFPLTVTSAQKNPTAFYLCASSIGTGNSPLHFGNGTRLTVT.

The gene calls are TRBV2 and TRBJ1-5, with a possible D match to TRBD1 (5 bases). The CDR3 extends over 13 amino acids. The germline V and J ends were trimmed by 7 bases and 6 bases, with 13 bases remaining between them. Germline lookup yields CDR1 SNHLY and CDR2 FYNNEI. Here the CDR3 reads CASKGTVRQPQHF. The CDR3 DNA follows: TGTGCCAGCAAGGGGACGGTCCGTCAGCCCCAGCATTTT.

The V gene is TRBV24-1, the J gene TRBJ2-3; D perhaps matches TRBD2 (5 bases). Trimming left V 3 bases short and J 3 bases short, with 12 bases between. The germline V gene has CDR1 KGHDR and CDR2 SFDVKD. The CDR3 runs 15 residues. The CDR3 DNA reads as TGTGCCACCAGTGATCGGGGTTCTGGTACAGATACGCAGTATTTT. It specifies CATSDRGSGTDTQYF.

The J gene is TRBJ2-3, the V gene TRBV7-2; D possibly corresponds to TRBD2 (6 bases). The CDR3 spans 14 residues. Germline CDR1 and CDR2: SGHTA and FQGNSA. Trimming shortened V by 4 bases and J by 5 bases, and 13 bases separated the two germline ends. CDR3 coding DNA: TGTGCCAGCAGCTCAGAGGCGGGGAGAGATACGCAGTATTTT. Residues: CASSSEAGRDTQYF.

This clonotype was recorded a few times. The chain uses TRBV24-1 and TRBJ1-2; 12 bases fit TRBD1. The junction had 5 bases not matched to a gene; V was cut back by 6 bases and J by 1 base. The germline V gene encodes CDR1 KGHDR and CDR2 SFDVKD. The CDR3 length is 16 residues. Here the CDR3 DNA reads TGTGCCACCAGTCCCGGGACAGGGGGCTATAACTATGGCTACACCTTC. Residues: CATSPGTGGYNYGYTF.

The CDR3 DNA is TGCGCCAGCAGTCAACCGCGGCAGGGAAGTGGTAATTCACCCCTCCACTTT. Its translation: CASSQPRQGSGNSPLHF. This chain uses TRBV23-1 with TRBJ1-6, with D possibly matching TRBD1 (5 bases). TRBV23-1 is an ORF, with its function uncertain. With 2 bases removed from V and 6 bases from J, the gap between germline ends came to 17 bases. This CDR3 comprises 17 residues.

V and J are TRBV7-8 and TRBJ1-4; D is possibly TRBD1 (5 bases). The CDR3 is made up of 15 amino acids. The germline V gene has CDR1 SGHVS and CDR2 FQNEAQ. Between the trimmed V and J ends, which lost 5 bases and 3 bases, there was a span of 13 bases. DNA of the CDR3: TGTGCCAGCAGCAAGAGACAGATTGCTAATGAAAAACTGTTTTTT. Protein product: CASSKRQIANEKLFF.

The V and J genes are TRBV11-2 and TRBJ2-3; TRBD1 agrees at 8 bases. The CDR3 contains 16 residues. Germline assignment: CDR1 SGHAT and CDR2 FQNNGV. The trim removed 2 bases at V and 4 bases at J, leaving 8 bases unmatched. The DNA of the CDR3 is TGTGCCAGCAGCTTAATGCAGGACAGGGTGGCAGATACGCAGTATTTT. This translates into CASSLMQDRVADTQYF.

This clonotype occurred a few times. The chain combines TRBV7-2 with TRBJ1-4, with a weak D call TRBD1 (5 bases). This CDR3 region has 14 residues. V lost 3 bases to trimming and J lost 8 bases, with 13 bases between them. Germline V CDR1 and CDR2: SGHTA, FQGNSA. This CDR3 reads CASSFQGSREKLFF. The CDR3 nucleotides are TGTGCCAGCAGCTTTCAGGGATCCAGGGAAAAACTGTTTTTT.

This chain links TRBV12-3 or TRBV12-4 with TRBJ1-2; D remains unclear. V was clipped by 0 bases and J by 5 bases, with 7 bases between them. CDR3 length equals 13 residues. CDR3 residues: CASSLAAAYGYTF. CDR3 bases: TGTGCCAGCAGTTTAGCGGCAGCTTATGGCTACACCTTC.

The rearrangement uses TRBV2 and TRBJ1-1, with TRBD1 matching over 7 bases. Germline CDR1 SNHLY, CDR2 FYNNEI. The length of the CDR3 is 14 residues. Losses at the gene ends were 6 bases for V and 6 bases for J; bases not matched to a gene: 10. CDR3 residues: CASRQGVGRAEAFF. Here the CDR3 DNA reads TGTGCCAGCAGGCAGGGGGTCGGGAGAGCTGAAGCTTTCTTT. Full variable domain (missing parts from reference TRBV2 and TRBJ1-1): EPEVTQTPSHQVTQMGQEVILRCVPISNHLYFYWYRQILGQKVEFLVSFYNNEISEKSEIFDDQFSVERPDGSNFTLKIRSTKLEDSAMYFCASRQGVGRAEAFFGQGTRLTVV.

The V call is TRBV24-1, the J call TRBJ1-4; 7 nucleotides match TRBD1. There are 16 residues in the CDR3. V shed 4 bases, J shed 7 bases, and the junction held 11 bases outside the gene matches. In germline, CDR1 is KGHDR, CDR2 SFDVKD. The CDR3 sequence is CATSDPRAGGGEKLFF. DNA of the CDR3: TGTGCCACCAGTGACCCCCGAGCAGGGGGAGGTGAAAAACTGTTTTTT.

V is TRBV7-8 and J is TRBJ1-5, with D tentatively TRBD1 (5 bases). V was clipped by 1 base and J by 6 bases, with 10 bases between them. This CDR3 is 14 amino acids long. Germline CDR1 reads SGHVS; CDR2 reads FQNEAQ. This CDR3 reads CASSLGGDGQPQHF. The CDR3 DNA sequence: TGTGCCAGCAGCTTAGGAGGGGACGGTCAGCCCCAGCATTTT.

In its sample, this clonotype was seen a few times. The chain links TRBV19 to TRBJ2-5, with TRBD1 matching 7 bases. Germline V gene sequence: CDR1 LNHDA, CDR2 SQIVND (reference sequence). V lost 1 base, J lost 4 bases, and 9 bases stayed unmatched. This CDR3 region has 16 residues. The CDR3 region is CASSIGPRQGGETQYF. In nucleotides, the CDR3 is TGTGCCAGTAGTATAGGCCCCAGACAGGGCGGAGAGACCCAGTACTTC.

The CDR3: CSAIGDQRGFQETQYF. The DNA of the CDR3 is TGCAGTGCTATAGGGGACCAGCGGGGGTTCCAAGAGACCCAGTACTTC. The rearrangement links TRBV20-1 to TRBJ2-5, with 8 nucleotides matching TRBD2. After removal of 4 bases from V and 1 base from J, the junction contained 11 bases not matched to a gene. Germline V gene lookup returns CDR1 DFQATT and CDR2 SNEGSKA (reference sequence). The CDR3 runs 16 residues.

The V call is TRBV7-2, the J call TRBJ1-2; a possible D gene is TRBD1 (5 bases). The CDR3 runs to 14 residues. Looked up from germline, CDR1 is SGHTA and CDR2 is FQGNSA. V was pared by 1 base and J by 2 bases, with 8 bases between. CDR3 coding DNA: TGTGCCAGCAGCTTAGTCCGGGGGAACTATGGCTACACCTTC. As protein: CASSLVRGNYGYTF.